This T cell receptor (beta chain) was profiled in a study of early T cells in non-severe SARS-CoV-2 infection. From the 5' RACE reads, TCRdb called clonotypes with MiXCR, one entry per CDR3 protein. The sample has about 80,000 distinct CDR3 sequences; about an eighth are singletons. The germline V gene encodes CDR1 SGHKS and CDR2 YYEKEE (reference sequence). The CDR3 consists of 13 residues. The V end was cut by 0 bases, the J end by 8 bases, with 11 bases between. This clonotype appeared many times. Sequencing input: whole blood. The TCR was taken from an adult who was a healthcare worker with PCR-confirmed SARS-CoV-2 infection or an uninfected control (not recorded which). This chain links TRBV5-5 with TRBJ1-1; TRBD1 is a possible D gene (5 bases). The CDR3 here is CASSLEWGAEAFF. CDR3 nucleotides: TGTGCCAGCAGCTTGGAGTGGGGCGCGGAAGCTTTCTTT.